A single sample is the source of the 10 T cell receptor beta chains below, sequenced in a study of CD8 T cells in ankylosing spondylitis. TCRdb independently ran MiXCR on the 5' RACE reads; one entry per CDR3 protein. The table includes 800,000 to 900,000 distinct CDR3 sequences, roughly 10% detected once. The antigens for these receptors are not known. Study-wide results and limits: Characteristic of ankylosing spondylitis blood, it appeared, was a TCR beta motif comprising several highly homologous variants.

The sequenced sample was blood, either unsorted or a sorted T cell fraction (not recorded which). These receptors were collected from a male donor with ankylosing spondylitis.

This clonotype came up many times. The V call is TRBV20-1, the J call TRBJ2-5; 8 bases are a match to TRBD1. V trimming: 4 bases; J trimming: 5 bases; junction bases outside the gene matches: 6. Germline V gene sequence: CDR1 DFQATT, CDR2 SNEGSKA (reference sequence). The CDR3 totals 13 residues. The CDR3 bases are TGCAGTGCTACAGGGGGCGCTGGGGAGACCCAGTACTTC. This sequence encodes CSATGGAGETQYF.

This clonotype was picked up a small number of times. The V call is TRBV7-2, the J call TRBJ2-3; D is undetermined. Per the germline V gene, CDR1 is SGHTA and CDR2 is FQGNSA. The CDR3 has 15 residues. Trimming took off 3 bases at V and 2 bases at J, with 12 bases between the two ends. The CDR3, as DNA: TGTGCCAGCAGCTTTACCCCTCTAGTCACAGATACGCAGTATTTT. Its translation is CASSFTPLVTDTQYF.

The J gene is TRBJ2-3, the V gene TRBV6-2 or TRBV6-3; 9 bases are shared with TRBD2. Germline assignment: CDR1 MNHEY and CDR2 SVGEGT. The V segment lost 0 bases and the J segment 6 bases; nucleotides outside the gene matches: 10. The CDR3 totals 17 residues. CDR3 region: CASSYSPLAGYSDTQYF. The CDR3 DNA reads TGTGCCAGCAGTTACTCCCCCCTAGCGGGATACTCCGATACGCAGTATTTT.

The table lists this clonotype with a few counts. This sequence joins TRBV7-9 and TRBJ2-5; the D call may be TRBD1 or TRBD2 (6 bases each). Germline V CDR1 and CDR2: SEHNR, FQNEAQ (reference sequence). Trimming took off 7 bases at V and 2 bases at J, with 11 bases between the two ends. This CDR3 spans 13 amino acids. CDR3 sequence: CASTTGAQETQYF. CDR3 sequence (DNA): TGTGCCAGCACCACGGGGGCACAAGAGACCCAGTACTTC.

This clonotype was observed a handful of times. The rearrangement links TRBV20-1 to TRBJ2-7, with 8 bases lining up with TRBD2. The germline CDR1 and CDR2 sequences are DFQATT and SNEGSKA (reference sequence). J lost 1 base, V lost 6 bases, and 5 bases had no gene match. This CDR3 has 13 amino acids. CDR3 in amino acids: CSASRGGSYEQYF. DNA of the CDR3: TGCAGTGCCAGCCGGGGGGGATCCTACGAGCAGTACTTC.

This clonotype was counted a few times. J is TRBJ1-2 and V is TRBV20-1, with a weak D call TRBD1 (5 bases). CDR3 length: 13 amino acids. Per germline, CDR1 DFQATT and CDR2 SNEGSKA (reference sequence). Between the trimmed V and J ends, which lost 5 bases and 6 bases, there was a span of 16 bases. This chain's CDR3 is CSAGSWGRNGYTF. CDR3 nucleotides: TGCAGTGCTGGTTCCTGGGGGAGGAATGGCTACACCTTC.

CDR3 residues: CASSYLGGRRVTDTQYF. CDR3 DNA: TGTGCCAGCAGCTACCTGGGGGGCAGACGTGTAACAGATACGCAGTATTTT. The chain joins TRBV7-8 to TRBJ2-3, with D perhaps given as TRBD1 or TRBD2 (6 bases each). Germline-derived CDR1 and CDR2 are SGHVS and FQNEAQ. This CDR3 is built from 17 residues. V was cut by 4 bases and J by 3 bases, with 20 bases left in between.

This chain links TRBV2 with TRBJ1-5; D not resolved. Trimming left V 1 base short and J 5 bases short, with 9 bases between. There are 14 residues in the CDR3. CDR1 SNHLY and CDR2 FYNNEI come from the germline V gene. CDR3 sequence reads: CASSEGAWDQPQHF. The CDR3 region has the DNA TGTGCCAGCAGTGAAGGAGCCTGGGATCAGCCCCAGCATTTT.

This clonotype was observed at least ten times. V gene TRBV27 combines with J gene TRBJ1-5; no clear D. The germline V gene has CDR1 MNHEY and CDR2 SMNVEV (reference sequence). Deletions cut 8 bases from V and 0 bases from J, with 14 bases between. This CDR3 comprises 15 residues. The CDR3 nucleotides read TGTGCCAGCGCACGCAGCTATTATAGCAATCAGCCCCAGCATTTT. Its translation is CASARSYYSNQPQHF.

This clonotype was detected ten times or more. This sequence joins TRBV4-2 and TRBJ1-2, with 7 nucleotides matching TRBD1. This CDR3 contains 14 residues. Per the germline V gene, CDR1 is LGHNA and CDR2 is YNFKEQ. With V trimmed by 4 bases and J by 4 bases, 6 bases remained unmatched. DNA for the CDR3: TGTGCCAGCAGCCCCCGACAGGGAACCTATGGCTACACCTTC. Translated, it gives CASSPRQGTYGYTF.